This T cell receptor beta chain was retrieved from a study of CD8 T cells in ankylosing spondylitis. Germline trimming cut 2 bases from V and 7 bases from J; bases unmatched to any gene: 0. Germline CDR1 is SGDLS and CDR2 is YYNGEE. The CDR3 sequence is 13 residues long. On this clonotype: What it binds is unknown.

In TCRdb, the 5' RACE reads were re-called with MiXCR into one record per CDR3 protein. The sample has roughly 670,000 distinct CDR3 sequences, around 20% seen once. The study's findings and limits: Within matched ankylosing spondylitis synovial fluid, disease-linked clones were reportedly significantly enriched. Seemingly distinctive of ankylosing spondylitis blood was a TCR beta motif formed by eight highly homologous variants.

This TCR was recovered from a male donor with ankylosing spondylitis. Sequencing input: blood, either unsorted or a sorted T cell fraction (not recorded which). The chain employs TRBV9 and TRBJ2-2; TRBD1 aligns across 9 bases. The CDR3 sequence is CASSVTGGGELFF. In DNA, the CDR3 is TGTGCCAGCAGCGTGACAGGGGGCGGGGAGCTGTTTTTT.